This T cell receptor beta chain was retrieved from a study of blood T cell repertoires in COVID-19 (TCRdb year 2020). Describing the broader study: Collaborator samples came from the United States, Italy and Spain and covered acute and convalescent phases of COVID-19. Subjects who had been exposed to COVID-19, were actively infected with it, or had recovered from it provided the deeply sampled blood TCRbeta repertoires that made up the dataset. HLA class I and class II types, where available, came from metadata supplied by the sample provider rather than from assay-based typing. Samples were obtained from the ongoing ImmuneRACE study (first 160 participants) and from 1,254 subjects provided by 6 global collaborators. The prospective study material was composed of cDNA or gDNA derived from T cells, B-cell-depleted T cells, or PBMCs. A de-identified subject ID, COVID-19 status, age in years and sex were almost always included in the sample metadata. The repertoires were released in a freely available public database meant as a resource for research on the immune response to SARS-CoV-2.

The CDR3 sequence holds 14 residues, the cysteine and phenylalanine included. Just CDR3 DNA is preserved here, 42 bases in frame from base 1. V is pruned by 4 bases and J by 5 bases, leaving 6 bases of the junction without a gene match. In the germline V gene (reference sequence), CDR1 corresponds to MNHNY and CDR2 to SVGAGI. One collaborating source in Seattle enrolled patients during active infection and followed them longitudinally through the course of disease. Whole blood was collected in K2EDTA tubes by collaborating institutions according to the institutions' own protocols. Collaborator samples were shipped for TCRbeta analysis as frozen whole blood, isolated PBMCs, or DNA extracted from either sample type. What the work shows at the level of the full study, not this receptor alone: Clinical and demographic metadata were provided uncurated, with the amount varying by source and participant.

TCRbeta CDR3 regions were amplified from genomic DNA by means of the immunoSEQ Assay, a bias-controlled multiplex PCR. Per the source publication's procedure: Nucleated cell counts per sample were estimated from amplification of reference gene primers within the assay. To quantify the absolute abundance of each unique TCRbeta CDR3 rearrangement, sequence reads were collapsed and filtered. For each sample, productive Simpson clonality was calculated as the square root of Simpson's diversity index across productive rearrangements. What TCRdb holds here is the immuneACCESS table cut down to in-frame rearrangements. Part of the clones is not present; checked against another copy, under half of the missing clones reflect an unresolved V gene, and the others are unexplained. That table is the source of V, J and clone size, and D and trimming were worked out from the DNA. The sample table holds 350,000 to 450,000 clones, of which around 87% were seen once. 2% to 2.5% of the sample rests with the top ten.

As concerns this clone: Its antigen target is currently unknown. Base qualities are missing; no much larger clone stands one base away.

The chain uses TRBV6-6 and TRBJ1-1; a stretch of 8 junction bases matches TRBD1. Sequencing was done on a sample of peripheral blood. The sequence came from an older woman with COVID-19, enrolled during active disease. In nucleotide form, the sequence is TGTGCCAGCAGTTCTGGACAGGGAAGGACTGAAGCTTTCTTT. It translates as CASSSGQGRTEAFF.